This T cell receptor (beta chain) was sequenced during a study of T-cell memory formation after mild COVID-19. Germline values: CDR1 SEHNR, CDR2 FQNEAQ (reference sequence). This CDR3 contains 15 residues. Trimming took off 2 bases at V and 5 bases at J, with 15 bases between the two ends. One entry per CDR3 protein, called by TCRdb with MiXCR from the 5' RACE reads. The sample shows 120,000 to 150,000 distinct CDR3 sequences, about 19% of them seen only once. The specimen sequenced was PBMCs or a T cell subset sorted from them (not recorded which). This TCR came from an adult woman who had mild COVID-19 (a few samples of this study predate the infection). Cell type and time point are not known. This sequence joins TRBV7-9 and TRBJ2-5, with D maybe TRBD2 (5 bases). Here the CDR3 reads CASSLWRVLDETQYF. The CDR3 nucleotides read TGTGCCAGCAGCTTATGGCGGGTCTTGGACGAGACCCAGTACTTC.